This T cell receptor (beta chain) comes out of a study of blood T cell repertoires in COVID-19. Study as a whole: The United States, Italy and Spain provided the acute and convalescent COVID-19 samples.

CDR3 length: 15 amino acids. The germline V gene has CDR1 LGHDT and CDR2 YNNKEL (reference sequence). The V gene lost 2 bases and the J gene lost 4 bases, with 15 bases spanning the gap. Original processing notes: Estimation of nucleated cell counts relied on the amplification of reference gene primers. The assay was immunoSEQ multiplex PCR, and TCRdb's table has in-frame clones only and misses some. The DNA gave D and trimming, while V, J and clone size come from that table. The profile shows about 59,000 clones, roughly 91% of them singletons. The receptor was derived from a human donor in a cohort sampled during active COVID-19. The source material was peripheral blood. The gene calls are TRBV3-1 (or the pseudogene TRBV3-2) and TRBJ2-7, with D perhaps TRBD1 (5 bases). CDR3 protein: CASSQRRTTVYEQYF. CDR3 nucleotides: TGTGCCAGCAGCCAAAGGCGAACGACAGTTTACGAGCAGTACTTC.